This T cell receptor (beta chain) is drawn from a study of blood T cells in healthy people across ages. The CDR3 sequence is 16 residues long. V was pared by 5 bases and J by 3 bases, with 10 bases of the junction left unmatched. Germline loops: CDR1 SGHRS, CDR2 YFSETQ. With a J-beta primer mix and a sample-barcoded 5' primer, a second PCR ran about 7 to 12 cycles. MiXCR, run by TCRdb on the 5' RACE reads, gives a single entry per CDR3 protein. The sample contains about 970,000 distinct CDR3 sequences, just over 50% of which appear only once. The source of this sequence is a woman between 55 and 75 years old in good health. The rearrangement joins TRBV5-1 to TRBJ2-1; TRBD2 matches 8 bases. Sequences were obtained from blood. The CDR3, as DNA: TGCGCCAGCAGGTACGAGCCCGGGACTAGCTACAATGAGCAGTTCTTC. Amino acid sequence: CASRYEPGTSYNEQFF. Together with reference TRBV5-1 and TRBJ2-1, the CDR3 gives the full variable domain: KAGVTQTPRYLIKTRGQQVTLSCSPISGHRSVSWYQQTPGQGLQFLFEYFSETQRNKGNFPGRFSGRQFSNSRSEMNVSTLELGDSALYLCASRYEPGTSYNEQFFGPGTRLTVL.